This T cell receptor beta chain was recorded in a study of T cell repertoires in aging, cancer and after chemotherapy. As for the study in general: Paired samples before and after chemotherapy came from glioblastoma patients receiving temozolomide-based therapy.

This clonotype is termed hyperexpanded (1% or more). Its antigen is unknown. Amplification of TCR beta used genomic DNA extracted from peripheral blood. A mixed TRB-A/B primer pool amplified rearranged TRB by multiplex touch-down PCR. Via MiXCR, TCRdb re-called the multiplex PCR reads, giving one row per CDR3 protein. The sample shows around 400 distinct CDR3 sequences, 24% of them seen only once. General observations from the study: Loss of evenness, beyond lost richness, contributed to age-related TCR diversity decline in cancer patients.

The CDR3 extends over 12 amino acids. With 3 bases removed from V and 14 bases from J, the gap between germline ends came to 13 bases. Germline V gene data show CDR1 as MNHEY and CDR2 as SMNVEV (reference sequence). Sequencing was carried out using blood. The sequence came from a human donor with a solid tumor. This chain joins TRBV27 and TRBJ1-4; D gene ambiguous. Here the CDR3 reads CASSFDGLSLFF. CDR3 nucleotides: TGTGCCAGCAGTTTTGACGGGCTCAGTCTGTTTTTT.